This T cell receptor beta chain was recorded in a study of CD8 T cells in Susac syndrome. The study sequenced TCR beta in blood CD8+ and CD4+ T cells. TEMRA cells were FACS-enriched, while CD8+ and CD4+ T cells were negatively isolated. The RNA input was about 0.45 to 1 ug, and it was reverse transcribed with random hexamers. Coverage of TCR beta CDR3 amplification by immunoSEQ multiplex PCR extended to 54 Vbeta and 13 Jbeta. TCRdb passed the immunoSEQ multiplex PCR reads through MiXCR, listing each CDR3 protein once. The repertoire holds approximately 200,000 distinct CDR3 sequences, with approximately 95% as singletons. The germline CDR1 and CDR2 sequences are MDHEN and SYDVKM. After removal of 5 bases from V and 3 bases from J, the junction contained 8 bases not matched to a gene. The CDR3 runs 15 residues.

This clonotype was sampled from a human donor with multiple sclerosis. The sequencing sample was made of CD4+ T cells from PBMCs. The V gene is TRBV28, the J gene TRBJ1-2; 8 bases are shared with TRBD1. The CDR3 bases are TGTGCCAGCAGTCCATGGACAGGGACAGACTATGGCTACACCTTC. It translates to CASSPWTGTDYGYTF.